The source of this T cell receptor beta chain is a study of blood T cell repertoires in COVID-19. The CDR3 runs to 14 residues. The germline V and J ends were trimmed by 5 bases and 6 bases, with 17 bases remaining between them. Germline CDR1 MDHEN, CDR2 SYDVKM. In the original analysis: Scientists estimated how many nucleated cells there were by amplifying reference gene primers. Generated by immunoSEQ multiplex PCR, the TCRdb table keeps only in-frame clones and is missing some. D and trimming come from the DNA, and the V and J calls and clone size come from that table. The data hold about 130,000 clones, with roughly 89% observed a single time.

The chain has TRBV28 and TRBJ2-7; D possibly corresponds to TRBD1 (5 bases). The sequence was obtained from a man aged 55 to 70 with COVID-19, enrolled during active disease. The sequencing sample was made of peripheral blood. The CDR3 is CASSGQGAQREQYF. CDR3 DNA: TGTGCCAGCAGTGGCCAGGGTGCCCAACGCGAGCAGTACTTC.